The 14 T cell receptor beta chains below were found in one sample sequenced in a study of blood T cells in healthy people across ages. It was with a sample-barcoded 5' primer and a J-beta primer mix that a second PCR of roughly 6 to 12 cycles was run. TCRdb fed the 5' RACE reads into MiXCR, producing one record per CDR3 protein. The data show about 570,000 distinct CDR3 sequences, 27% seen once. The sample was blood. The receptor source for this set is a woman in her sixties or seventies in good health.

The chain links TRBV7-8 to TRBJ1-4; D gene unclear. Trimming removed 5 bases at V and 5 bases at J, with 12 bases between. The CDR3 consists of 14 residues. CDR1 is SGHVS and CDR2 is FQNEAQ in the germline V gene. CDR3 amino acids: CASSPPSRNEKLFF. The CDR3 DNA sequence: TGTGCCAGCAGCCCCCCCTCCAGGAATGAAAAACTGTTTTTT.

This clonotype was recorded a few times. This chain joins TRBV19 and TRBJ2-4; 8 bases map to TRBD2. The germline V gene encodes CDR1 LNHDA and CDR2 SQIVND (reference sequence). The CDR3 is made up of 16 amino acids. V dropped 4 bases and J dropped 2; count of bases not matched to a gene: 7. This chain's CDR3 is CASSTIAGPTKNIQYF. CDR3 nucleotides: TGTGCCAGTAGTACAATAGCGGGGCCCACCAAAAACATTCAGTACTTC.

V gene TRBV18 combines with J gene TRBJ2-5; D is uncertain. The V gene lost 4 bases and the J gene lost 1 base, with 10 bases spanning the gap. Germline loops: CDR1 KGHSH, CDR2 LQKENI. The length of the CDR3 is 14 residues. The CDR3 region is CASSLATLQETQYF. The CDR3 DNA is TGTGCCAGCTCACTCGCGACACTCCAAGAGACCCAGTACTTC.

V usage is TRBV2 and J usage is TRBJ2-2; 10 bases line up with TRBD2. Germline lookup yields CDR1 SNHLY and CDR2 FYNNEI. The CDR3 spans 15 residues. V gave up 7 bases and J gave up 2 bases; unmatched junction bases: 4. The CDR3 loop is CASIAGGLNTGELFF. Here the CDR3 DNA reads TGTGCCAGCATAGCGGGGGGCCTAAACACCGGGGAGCTGTTTTTT.

The genes are TRBV20-1 and TRBJ2-5, with 7 bases fitting TRBD1. The germline CDR1 and CDR2 sequences are DFQATT and SNEGSKA (reference sequence). The V segment lost 6 bases and the J segment 2 bases; nucleotides outside the gene matches: 9. The CDR3 contains 14 residues. Written as DNA, the CDR3 is TGCAGTGCCCGAGACGGGACAGAACAAGAGACCCAGTACTTC. Translating gives CSARDGTEQETQYF.

V usage is TRBV29-1 and J usage is TRBJ1-2, with D perhaps TRBD1 (6 bases). CDR1 is SQVTM, CDR2 ANQGSEA, per germline. With 2 bases removed from V and 0 bases from J, the gap between germline ends came to 19 bases. CDR3 size: 17 residues. Written as DNA, the CDR3 is TGCAGCGTTGAACTGGGGGGCTTCGAAGAGGCTAACTATGGCTACACCTTC. Translation: CSVELGGFEEANYGYTF. The whole variable domain, filled in from reference TRBV29-1 and TRBJ1-2, reads SAVISQKPSRDICQRGTSLTIQCQVDSQVTMMFWYRQQPGQSLTLIATANQGSEATYESGFVIDKFPISRPNLTFSTLTVSNMSPEDSSIYLCSVELGGFEEANYGYTFGSGTRLTVV.

This clonotype was detected a few times. In DNA, the CDR3 is TGTGCCAGCAGTTACTCGGGCAGACCTAATTCACCCCTCCACTTT. It codes for CASSYSGRPNSPLHF. The chain recombines TRBV6-5 with TRBJ1-6, with D uncertain. V dropped 0 bases and J dropped 6 bases, with 9 bases sitting between them. The CDR3 sequence is 15 residues long. The germline CDR1 and CDR2 sequences are MNHEY and SVGAGI.

This clonotype showed up just a few times. The chain carries TRBV10-3 and TRBJ2-5, with D perhaps TRBD1 or TRBD2 (6 bases each). V was cut by 11 bases and J by 2 bases, with 15 bases left in between. From germline, CDR1 is ENHRY and CDR2 SYGVKD. The CDR3 is 13 amino acids. The CDR3, as DNA: TGTGCCGCCGGGGGCGGGGCACAAGAGACCCAGTACTTC. Encoded protein: CAAGGGAQETQYF.

The chain carries TRBV5-1 and TRBJ1-6; TRBD1 aligns across 10 bases. J was trimmed by 10 bases and V by 3 bases; bases with no gene match: 10. The CDR3 consists of 16 residues. Per the germline V gene, CDR1 is SGHRS and CDR2 is YFSETQ. CDR3 in amino acids: CASSYDRDRGYSPLHF. Written as DNA, the CDR3 is TGCGCCAGCAGCTATGACCGGGACAGGGGCTACTCACCCCTCCACTTT.

This rearrangement joins TRBV12-3 or TRBV12-4 to TRBJ1-5; possible D gene TRBD1, 6 bases. The CDR3 length is 15 residues. The V end lost 6 bases, the J end lost 10 bases, and 22 bases lay between the germline ends. This CDR3 is CASRLGGTKGSPQHF. CDR3 coding DNA: TGTGCCAGCAGGTTGGGGGGCACAAAGGGAAGCCCCCAGCATTTT.

Only one count was recorded for this clonotype. This rearrangement joins TRBV20-1 to TRBJ1-1, with D hard to call. The CDR3 loop spans 16 amino acids. Trimming took 2 bases from V and 0 from J, leaving 16 bases between them. The germline V gene encodes CDR1 DFQATT and CDR2 SNEGSKA (reference sequence). The CDR3 nucleotides are TGCAGTGCTAGATCTGTGGTGACCAGCATGAACACTGAAGCTTTCTTT. Translation gives CSARSVVTSMNTEAFF.

The table lists this clonotype with a few counts. The V gene is TRBV28, the J gene TRBJ2-4; TRBD1 matches at 7 bases. The V gene's germline CDR1 is MDHEN and CDR2 SYDVKM. The CDR3 totals 15 residues. With V trimmed by 5 bases and J by 1 base, 5 bases remained unmatched. CDR3 loop: CASSKAGGAKNIQYF. CDR3 nucleotide sequence: TGTGCCAGCAGTAAGGCAGGGGGTGCCAAAAACATTCAGTACTTC.

This clonotype was picked up a small number of times. V usage is TRBV10-3 and J usage is TRBJ1-2, with 7 bases fitting TRBD1. The V segment lost 7 bases and the J segment 3 bases; nucleotides outside the gene matches: 23. There are 19 residues in the CDR3. Germline V CDR1 and CDR2: ENHRY, SYGVKD. The CDR3 protein is CAITEPLGLSSTGDYGYTF. The CDR3 DNA follows: TGTGCCATCACCGAACCGTTGGGTCTGAGCTCCACAGGGGACTATGGCTACACCTTC.

V is TRBV27 and J is TRBJ1-2, with 9 bases matching TRBD1. Germline V gene sequence: CDR1 MNHEY, CDR2 SMNVEV (reference sequence). The junction had 7 bases not matched to a gene; V was cut back by 7 bases and J by 7 bases. The CDR3 covers 13 residues. This chain's CDR3 is CASKTDRGPGYTF. The CDR3 nucleotides read TGTGCCAGCAAGACGGACAGGGGCCCTGGCTACACCTTC.